This T cell receptor (beta chain) was sequenced in a study of shared clonotypes between healthy human individuals (dated by TCRdb to 2020 to 2022). With respect to the entire study: The cohort comprised a couple of women and a few men aged 18 to 49 years. Per donor, leukapheresis produced somewhere between about 0.8 and 9.5 billion PBMCs. For each donor, CD4 naive and CD4 memory were each given three plates, CD8 naive was given two plates, and CD8 memory was given one plate. The study deeply sequenced blood TCR repertoires of several healthy adults to estimate repertoire size and the extent of clonotype sharing between individuals. Libraries were prepared and TCR repertoires were sequenced by different laboratories using diverse techniques, in order to increase sequencing depth and limit assay-specific biases.

Trimming at the junction amounts to 2 bases on V and 1 base on J, and the germline ends lie 4 bases apart. The germline V gene supplies CDR1 SGHRS and CDR2 YFSETQ. The CDR3 contains 13 residues, cysteine and phenylalanine counted. The DNA shown is the 39-base CDR3, in frame from base 1. Study-wide findings and limitations: Because the study included only a small number of donors, the genetic and exposure-history diversity represented was limited. Sampling was restricted to blood, and TCR repertoires in tissues likely differ from the TCR repertoires found in blood. Even with the large sequencing depth, rarefaction of the sorted-subset datasets indicated that sequencing was incomplete. When four donors were compared, the shared fraction of clonotypes was about 5% for naive CD4, 3.5% for naive CD8, more than 2% for memory CD4, and 0.4% for memory CD8. Naive subsets generally had larger estimated clonotype richness than memory subsets did. Pairwise subsampling led to the expectation that sequencing depth would affect the degree of clonotype sharing among donors. Clonotypes shared by all four sorted-subset donors showed higher generation probabilities than non-shared clonotypes.

Using the deep immunoSEQ assay, multiplex PCR amplified TCR CDR3 regions from genomic DNA. For each cell subset, the extracted genomic DNA was distributed evenly across all wells of several immunoSEQ 96-well plates, and each plate served as one replicate. Each replicate PCR for sorted subsets received around 210 ng genomic DNA, equal to tens of thousands of T cell genomes. The purified libraries were quantified using a Qubit 3.0 fluorometer, sized with a Bioanalyzer 2100, and then quantified again using the KAPA Library Quantification kit. Every immunoSEQ 96-well plate was sequenced on a dedicated single-read 150-cycle Illumina NextSeq 550 flow cell. In the paper's pipeline: Because the immunoSEQ output included only junctional sequences and no quality scores, the filtering could not be the same as the filtering used for full-length reads. To assign V/J genes and CDR3, sequences were annotated against IMGT germline references using PyIR, a Python wrapper for IgBLAST v1.9. Reads were removed for weak V/J assignments (E-value above 1e-6), missing CDR3, stop codons, out-of-frame junctions, or ambiguous translated residues. A V3J clonotype was defined by an identical inferred V gene, J gene, and CDR3 amino acid sequence. Percentage overlap between repertoires was calculated by dividing the number of shared unique clonotypes by the size of the smaller repertoire. Repertoire richness was assessed with RTK rarefaction, the Chao1 estimator, and Recon v2.1 estimates of unobserved clonotypes. Generation probabilities for all TCRbeta clonotypes obtained by the gDNA method from four donors were computed using OLGA. TCRdb took this table from immuneACCESS and kept in-frame rearrangements with V and J called. Such tables lack part of the clones; where checked against another copy, unresolved V genes explain under half of the gap, and the rest is unexplained. The V and J calls and the clone size are those of that table, but D and trimming were determined from the DNA. The sample table lists 2 million to 2.5 million clones, approximately 94% of them with a count of one. The ten largest clones represent 1.5% to 2% of the sample.

This clone occurred once. Its binding antigen is unknown. No quality values exist for individual bases; no much larger clone is one base distant. For the CD8 naive samples, CD45RO-negative cells were positively selected for CCR7, yielding a CD45RA+CCR7+ population from which TemRA cells were excluded. Donors were healthy HIV-negative adults with no recently reported acute infections or vaccinations. Only Caucasian adults living in Nashville, Tennessee, USA were represented among the donors. Blood was obtained by leukapheresis, after which PBMCs were separated by Ficoll-Histopaque density gradient centrifugation and cryopreserved in liquid nitrogen vapor phase. Analytical flow cytometry was used to check the purity and quantity of each magnetically sorted T cell population. From each sorted fraction, genomic DNA was isolated and quantified by UV absorbance on a Nanodrop 2000c.

The TCR sequence derives from a man younger than 30 in good health. Some clones in this sample may be carry-over from other donors' samples. The receptor chain draws on TRBV5-1 and TRBJ1-5, with no D gene named confidently. Sequences were obtained from naive CD8+ T cells from PBMCs. The cell subset or site label of this sample denotes: CD45RA+CCR7+. The CDR3 protein: CASSFYSNQPQHF. The DNA sequence is TGCGCCAGCAGCTTTTACAGCAATCAGCCCCAGCATTTT.